Listed here are 23 T cell receptor beta chains from one sample, sequenced in a study of OX40 agonist ivuxolimab in advanced cancers. Assay: immunoSEQ multiplex PCR; the TCRdb copy retains only in-frame clones and omits some. The data contain about 120,000 clones, around 91% of them singletons. The sample consisted of CD4+ or CD8+ T cells sorted from blood, taken in a trial of the OX40 agonist ivuxolimab. Receptors originate from an adult with an advanced solid tumor such as melanoma, head and neck, liver or kidney cancer.

J is TRBJ1-5 and V is TRBV28, with D possibly matching TRBD1 (5 bases). Trimming pared 3 bases from V and 4 bases from J, leaving 13 bases between. Per germline, CDR1 MDHEN and CDR2 SYDVKM. The CDR3 length is 15 residues. CDR3: CASSLGRVWNQPQHF. For the CDR3, the DNA is TGTGCCAGCAGTTTGGGCAGGGTGTGGAATCAGCCCCAGCATTTT.

V and J are TRBV7-9 and TRBJ2-5; 8 positions agree with TRBD1. Per germline, CDR1 SEHNR and CDR2 FQNEAQ (reference sequence). The CDR3 totals 15 residues. Trimming at V came to 4 bases and at J to 4 bases, leaving 8 bases not matched to a gene. The chain's CDR3 is CASSSGFDRGETQYF. CDR3 DNA sequence: TGTGCCAGCAGCTCTGGGTTCGACAGGGGAGAGACCCAGTACTTC.

The chain carries TRBV10-3 and TRBJ2-7; no clear D. Germline loops: CDR1 ENHRY, CDR2 SYGVKD. V lost 0 bases to trimming and J lost 2 bases, with 8 bases between them. The CDR3 runs to 14 residues. CDR3 residues: CAISESSNPYEQYF. DNA for the CDR3: TGTGCCATCAGTGAGTCGTCCAACCCCTACGAGCAGTACTTC.

As regards this clone: Other nucleotide sequences from this sample produce the same CDR3. V usage is TRBV5-1 and J usage is TRBJ1-2; D is unresolved. V lost 0 bases to trimming and J lost 8 bases, with 11 bases between them. The CDR3 length is 13 residues. Germline values: CDR1 SGHRS, CDR2 YFSETQ. CDR3 in amino acids: CASSLAGRSGYTF. DNA for the CDR3: TGCGCCAGCAGCTTGGCCGGGCGTAGCGGCTACACCTTC.

The chain combines TRBV2 with TRBJ2-3; TRBD2 agrees at 7 bases. In germline, CDR1 is SNHLY, CDR2 FYNNEI. The length of the CDR3 is 15 residues. After removal of 0 bases from V and 2 bases from J, the junction contained 2 bases not matched to a gene. This CDR3 reads CASSEAGGNTDTQYF. For the CDR3, the DNA is TGTGCCAGCAGTGAAGCGGGGGGGAACACAGATACGCAGTATTTT.

The V and J genes are TRBV5-4 and TRBJ1-5; D is perhaps TRBD1 (6 bases). Trimming stripped 4 bases from V and 3 bases from J, with 14 bases between. Looked up from germline, CDR1 is SGHNT and CDR2 is YYREEE (reference sequence). The CDR3 runs 15 residues. DNA for the CDR3: TGTGCCAGCAGCCGTGGGGACATCCCCAATCAGCCCCAGCATTTT. It translates to CASSRGDIPNQPQHF.

This clone has a single count. The DNA for the CDR3 is TGTGCCTGGAGTCTACAGGGGTCAATGGGAGAGACCCAGTACTTC. This translates into CAWSLQGSMGETQYF. The V and J genes are TRBV30 and TRBJ2-5; 7 nucleotides agree with TRBD1. Losses at the gene ends were 2 bases for V and 4 bases for J; bases not matched to a gene: 10. CDR3 size: 15 residues. The germline CDR1 and CDR2 sequences are GTSNPN and SVGIG (reference sequence).

The V and J genes are TRBV30 and TRBJ1-5; no firm D call. There are 13 residues in the CDR3. V dropped 1 base and J dropped 0 bases, with 4 bases sitting between them. Germline V gene lookup returns CDR1 GTSNPN and CDR2 SVGIG (reference sequence). CDR3 coding DNA: TGTGCCTGGAGTGCGGATAGCAATCAGCCCCAGCATTTT. Protein product: CAWSADSNQPQHF. The variable domain in full, with the rest retrieved from reference TRBV30 and TRBJ1-5, is SQTIHQWPATLVQPVGSPLSLECTVEGTSNPNLYWYRQAAGRGLQLLFYSVGIGQISSEVPQNLSASRPQDRQFILSSKKLLLSDSGFYLCAWSADSNQPQHFGDGTRLSIL.

This clone has just a few counts. The gene calls are TRBV5-4 and TRBJ2-1, with D possibly being TRBD1 (6 bases). The CDR3 has 14 residues. The germline CDR1 and CDR2 sequences are SGHNT and YYREEE (reference sequence). V was clipped by 2 bases and J by 0 bases, with 6 bases between them. For the CDR3, the DNA is TGTGCCAGCAGCTTACAGGGCTCCTACAATGAGCAGTTCTTC. Translation: CASSLQGSYNEQFF. Based on the CDR3 plus reference TRBV5-4 and TRBJ2-1, the full variable domain is ETGVTQSPTHLIKTRGQQVTLRCSSQSGHNTVSWYQQALGQGPQFIFQYYREEENGRGNFPPRFSGLQFPNYSSELNVNALELDDSALYLCASSLQGSYNEQFFGPGTRLTVL.

J is TRBJ1-2 and V is TRBV7-9; D call uncertain. V was clipped by 5 bases and J by 7 bases, with 14 bases between them. Germline V gene lookup returns CDR1 SEHNR and CDR2 FQNEAQ (reference sequence). The CDR3 extends over 13 amino acids. The CDR3 sequence is CASSPKTGIGYTF. The CDR3 nucleotides are TGTGCCAGCAGCCCAAAGACCGGGATTGGCTACACCTTC.

The chain combines TRBV29-1 with TRBJ1-1, with a weak D call TRBD1 (6 bases). V lost 7 bases, J lost 1 base, and 7 bases lay in between. Looked up from germline, CDR1 is SQVTM and CDR2 is ANQGSEA. This CDR3 spans 11 amino acids. The CDR3 reads CSADRNTEAFF. The CDR3 DNA is TGCAGCGCGGACAGGAACACTGAAGCTTTCTTT.

The sample holds a few counts of this clone. This chain links TRBV29-1 with TRBJ1-1; unclear D gene. The CDR3 runs to 8 residues. Looked up from germline, CDR1 is SQVTM and CDR2 is ANQGSEA. This CDR3 is CAAGGAFF. As DNA, the CDR3 is TGCGCAGCCGGCGGAGCTTTCTTT.

The V call is TRBV6-5, the J call TRBJ2-1, with 7 bases that match TRBD2. The germline V gene encodes CDR1 MNHEY and CDR2 SVGAGI. V lost 6 bases to trimming and J lost 3 bases; unmatched junction nucleotides: 2. This CDR3 is 13 amino acids long. CDR3 region: CASRPGGYNEQFF. DNA of the CDR3: TGTGCCAGCAGGCCGGGGGGCTACAATGAGCAGTTCTTC.

The chain uses TRBV19 and TRBJ2-6, with a weak D call TRBD1 (5 bases). The CDR3 is made up of 16 amino acids. Germline CDR1 reads LNHDA; CDR2 reads SQIVND (reference sequence). V lost 0 bases and J lost 1, with 7 bases in between. CDR3 nucleotides: TGTGCCAGTAGTATAGAAGGGGTATCTGGGGCCAACGTCCTGACTTTC. Protein sequence: CASSIEGVSGANVLTF.

The chain employs TRBV11-1 and TRBJ1-2; D is ambiguous. V lost 2 bases to trimming and J lost 2 bases, with 9 bases between them. The CDR3 sequence is 14 residues long. CDR1 is SGHAT, CDR2 FQDESV, per germline (reference sequence). CDR3 bases: TGTGCCAGCAGCTTAAATGTGGCAAACTATGGCTACACCTTC. This translates into CASSLNVANYGYTF.

This clone was observed a few times. The V and J genes are TRBV30 and TRBJ1-5; D uncertain. This CDR3 region has 13 residues. V was cut by 2 bases and J by 3 bases, with 8 bases left in between. Germline V CDR1 and CDR2: GTSNPN, SVGIG (reference sequence). CDR3 DNA sequence: TGTGCCTGGAGTTTAGGTGACAATCAGCCCCAGCATTTT. Translated: CAWSLGDNQPQHF.

The chain combines TRBV30 with TRBJ2-3, with D unresolved. Germline V gives CDR1 GTSNPN, CDR2 SVGIG (reference sequence). The CDR3 runs to 12 residues. V lost 1 base and J lost 5, with 7 bases in between. CDR3 sequence reads: CAWSESGDTQYF. As DNA, the CDR3 is TGTGCCTGGAGTGAGTCAGGAGATACGCAGTATTTT.

The chain joins TRBV7-2 to TRBJ2-3; no clear D. This CDR3 comprises 13 residues. V was cut by 5 bases and J by 5 bases, with 11 bases left in between. Germline lookup yields CDR1 SGHTA and CDR2 FQGNSA. CDR3 in DNA: TGTGCCAGCAGCCTTACCCTTCAAGATACGCAGTATTTT. Residues: CASSLTLQDTQYF.

The chain joins TRBV18 to TRBJ2-1; D possibly corresponds to TRBD2 (5 bases). The V and J ends lost 0 bases and 7 bases respectively, with 10 bases between them. Germline V CDR1 and CDR2: KGHSH, LQKENI. The CDR3 is made up of 14 amino acids. The CDR3 nucleotides read TGTGCCAGCTCACCACCCGGGGAGCGGAATGAGCAGTTCTTC. Amino acid sequence: CASSPPGERNEQFF.

CDR3 sequence: CASSDSGGSYEQYF. The CDR3 DNA reads TGTGCCAGCTCCGATTCAGGGGGGTCCTACGAGCAGTACTTC. The chain carries TRBV18 and TRBJ2-7; weak D call: TRBD1 (7 bases). CDR1 is KGHSH and CDR2 is LQKENI in the germline V gene. V was shortened by 6 bases and J by 1 base, with 13 bases between the two germline ends. The CDR3 is 14 residues long.

V gene TRBV4-1 combines with J gene TRBJ2-6; maybe TRBD1 (5 bases). Trimming shortened V by 0 bases and J by 4 bases, and 13 bases separated the two germline ends. The CDR3 has 17 amino acids. Germline CDR1 reads MGHRA; CDR2 reads YSYEKL. CDR3 nucleotides: TGCGCCAGCAGCCAAGATACCCAGCGACAGGGGGCCAACGTCCTGACTTTC. This codes for CASSQDTQRQGANVLTF.

The chain employs TRBV19 and TRBJ2-2, with D tentatively TRBD2 (6 bases). The CDR3 consists of 12 residues. Germline lookup yields CDR1 LNHDA and CDR2 SQIVND (reference sequence). The CDR3 bases are TGTGGCGCCGGAGGGCGCGGCGGGGAGCTGTTTTTT. It is translated as CGAGGRGGELFF.

The chain couples TRBV6-4 to TRBJ1-5; 10 positions agree with TRBD1. The CDR3 has 17 residues. Germline V gene lookup returns CDR1 MRHNA and CDR2 SNTAGT. Trimming took 4 bases from V and 5 from J; bases not matched to a gene: 11. The CDR3 DNA reads TGTGCCAGCAGTGTTGAGACAGGGGGCGGAGAAGATCAGCCCCAGCATTTT. The encoded protein is CASSVETGGGEDQPQHF.